This T cell receptor beta chain was retrieved from a study of glioma-infiltrating T cells after dendritic cell vaccination. Repertoires were generated with immunoSEQ multiplex PCR, while TCRdb's copy carries only in-frame clones and drops some. The table lists over 90,000 clones, around 85% of them singletons. The CDR3 is 16 amino acids. In germline, CDR1 is MNHEY, CDR2 SVGAGI. The V segment lost 0 bases and the J segment 0 bases; nucleotides outside the gene matches: 3. No glioblastoma patient carried an isocitrate dehydrogenase mutation. The source of this sequence is a human donor with glioblastoma. The sample here was blood, taken before dendritic cell vaccination. V usage is TRBV6-5 and J usage is TRBJ2-7, with 9 bases that match TRBD1. This CDR3 reads CASSYSGTGSSYEQYF. The DNA for the CDR3 is TGTGCCAGCAGTTACTCGGGGACAGGGAGCTCCTACGAGCAGTACTTC.